Described below is a single T cell receptor (beta chain) sequence and its context. Its binding antigen is unknown. Base-call qualities are not available, and no considerably larger clone is one nucleotide away. The entry originates in a study of T cell changes during pregnancy in multiple sclerosis (dated by TCRdb to between 2018 and 2021). For context, the study as a whole: The study examined how the T cell repertoire changed over the course of pregnancy in women with multiple sclerosis.

Sequences MNHEY (CDR1) and SMNVEV (CDR2) are obtained from the germline V gene (reference sequence). From cysteine to phenylalanine, the CDR3 is 13 amino acids long. Here the CDR3 DNA is all that survives: 39 bases in frame from base 1. At the junction V is shortened by 5 bases and J by 1 base, with 5 bases in between. Library creation used the immunoSEQ multiplex PCR assay. The immuneACCESS repertoire file appears here via TCRdb, limited to in-frame rearrangements. These files lack a portion of the clones; in checked studies, under half of the deficit traces to unresolved V genes, and the cause of the others is not known. The table for this sample lists 90,000 to 95,000 clones; approximately 90% of them were counted only once. Clones ranked in the top ten supply 0.85% to 0.95% of the sample.

The chain links TRBV27 with TRBJ2-2; no D gene call is confident. The sample here was peripheral blood, taken before pregnancy. The sequence came from a female donor with multiple sclerosis, enrolled in a pregnancy study. The DNA sequence is TGTGCCAGCAGTCCTTTGAACACCGGGGAGCTGTTTTTT. Translated, this is CASSPLNTGELFF.